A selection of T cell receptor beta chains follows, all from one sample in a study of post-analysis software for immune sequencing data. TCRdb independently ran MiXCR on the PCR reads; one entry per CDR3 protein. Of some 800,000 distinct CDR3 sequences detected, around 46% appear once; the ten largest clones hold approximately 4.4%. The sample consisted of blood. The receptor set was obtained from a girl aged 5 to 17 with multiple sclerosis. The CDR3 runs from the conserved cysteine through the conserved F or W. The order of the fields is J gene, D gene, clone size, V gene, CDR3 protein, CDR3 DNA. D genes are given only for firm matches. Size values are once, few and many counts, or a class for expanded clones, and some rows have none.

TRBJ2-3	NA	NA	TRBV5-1	CASSLWGALDTQYF	TGCGCCAGCAGCTTGTGGGGAGCCCTGGATACGCAGTATTTT
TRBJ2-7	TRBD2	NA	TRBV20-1	CSAGGTSGSYEQYF	TGCAGTGCTGGGGGGACTAGCGGATCCTACGAGCAGTACTTC
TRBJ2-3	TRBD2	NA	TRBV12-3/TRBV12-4	CASRDRTSPLYTDTQYF	TGTGCCAGCAGAGACAGGACTAGCCCCTTATACACAGATACGCAGTATTTT
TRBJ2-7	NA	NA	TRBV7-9	CASSPILSSVVWEQYF	TGTGCCAGCAGCCCAATCCTTTCTAGCGTAGTATGGGAGCAGTACTTC
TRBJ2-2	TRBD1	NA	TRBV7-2	CASSPRDRGLFF	TGTGCCAGCAGCCCGCGGGACAGGGGTCTGTTTTTT
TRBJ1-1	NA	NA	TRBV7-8	CASSLLSEAFF	TGTGCCAGCAGCCTTCTGTCCGAAGCTTTCTTT
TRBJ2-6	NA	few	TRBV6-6	CASHRVGGANVLTF	TGTGCCAGCCACAGGGTGGGTGGGGCCAACGTCCTGACTTTC
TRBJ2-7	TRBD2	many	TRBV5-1	CASSLDGLVEDEQYF	TGCGCCAGCAGCTTGGATGGACTAGTAGAAGACGAGCAGTACTTC
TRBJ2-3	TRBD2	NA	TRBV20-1	CSATAGGLTDTQYF	TGCAGTGCTACTGCGGGAGGGTTAACAGATACGCAGTATTTT
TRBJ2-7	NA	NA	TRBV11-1	CASSLALLYGQYF	TGTGCCAGCAGCTTAGCGCTTTTGTACGGGCAGTACTTC
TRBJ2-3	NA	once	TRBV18	CASSPKRAGSTQYF	TGTGCCAGCTCACCTAAAAGAGCAGGGAGTACGCAGTATTTT
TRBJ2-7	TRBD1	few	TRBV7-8	CASSQDRVGEQYF	TGTGCCAGCAGCCAGGACAGGGTGGGCGAGCAGTACTTC
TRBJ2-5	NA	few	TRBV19	CASSVSPGAETQYF	TGTGCCAGTAGTGTGTCCCCGGGGGCAGAGACCCAGTACTTC
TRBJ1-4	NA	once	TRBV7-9	CASSLTWGAATNEKLFF	TGTGCCAGCAGCTTAACCTGGGGGGCTGCAACTAATGAAAAACTGTTTTTT
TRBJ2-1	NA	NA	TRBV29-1	CSVYPEGPSSYNEQFF	TGCAGCGTGTACCCGGAAGGGCCAAGCTCCTACAATGAGCAGTTCTTC
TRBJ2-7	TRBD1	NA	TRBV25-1	CASSDGQGAQYF	TGTGCCAGCAGTGATGGTCAGGGGGCTCAGTACTTC
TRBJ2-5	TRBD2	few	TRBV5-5	CASSVGTSGRRYF	TGTGCCAGCAGCGTCGGGACTAGCGGGAGGCGGTACTTC
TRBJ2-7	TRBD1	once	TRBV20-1	CSANTGGGEQYF	TGCAGTGCGAATACAGGGGGCGGCGAGCAGTACTTC
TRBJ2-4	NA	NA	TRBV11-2	CASSSRGNIQYF	TGTGCCAGCAGCAGCCGGGGTAACATTCAGTACTTC
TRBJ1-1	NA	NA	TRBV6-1	CASSEYPWGTEAFF	TGTGCCAGCAGTGAATATCCCTGGGGGACTGAAGCTTTCTTT
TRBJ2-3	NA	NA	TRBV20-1	CSVWAGTSTDTQYF	TGCAGTGTGTGGGCGGGGACTAGCACAGATACGCAGTATTTT
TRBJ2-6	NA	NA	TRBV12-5	CASGLVAGDGWANVLTF	TGTGCTAGTGGTTTGGTAGCCGGGGACGGTTGGGCCAACGTCCTGACTTTC
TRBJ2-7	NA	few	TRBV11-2	CASSWGIWEQYF	TGTGCCAGCAGCTGGGGGATCTGGGAGCAGTACTTC
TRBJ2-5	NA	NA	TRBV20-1	CSARGDGLDGQETQYF	TGCAGTGCTAGAGGGGATGGCTTGGACGGGCAAGAGACCCAGTACTTC
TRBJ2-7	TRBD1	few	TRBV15	CATSRDPPGQGYEQYF	TGTGCCACCAGCAGAGATCCTCCGGGACAGGGCTACGAGCAGTACTTC
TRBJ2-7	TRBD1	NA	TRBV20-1	CSASTGQGAVDEQYF	TGCAGTGCTAGTACGGGACAGGGGGCAGTGGACGAGCAGTACTTC
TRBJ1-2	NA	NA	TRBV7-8	CASSPRRGIADGYTF	TGTGCCAGTTCCCCACGGAGGGGCATCGCGGATGGCTACACCTTC
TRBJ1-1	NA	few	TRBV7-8	CASSLKRSTEAFF	TGTGCCAGCAGCTTAAAGAGGAGTACTGAAGCTTTCTTT
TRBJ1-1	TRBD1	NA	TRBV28	CARLWDRQTGNTEAFF	TGTGCCCGACTTTGGGACAGGCAGACCGGGAACACTGAAGCTTTCTTT
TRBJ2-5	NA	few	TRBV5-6	CASTQTGVVWGMTQYF	TGTGCCAGCACCCAGACGGGAGTGGTATGGGGTATGACCCAGTACTTC
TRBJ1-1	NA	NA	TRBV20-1	CSAPPAAMNTEAFF	TGCAGTGCTCCTCCGGCAGCGATGAACACTGAAGCTTTCTTT
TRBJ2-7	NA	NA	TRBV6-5	CASRWAGNYEQYF	TGTGCCAGCAGGTGGGCAGGTAACTACGAGCAGTACTTC
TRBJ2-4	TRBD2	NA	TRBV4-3	CASSPTSGRGEEQYF	TGCGCCAGCAGCCCTACTAGCGGGAGGGGTGAGGAGCAGTACTTC
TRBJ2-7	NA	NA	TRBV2	CASIRNRRSYEQYF	TGTGCCAGCATCCGGAACAGACGATCCTACGAGCAGTACTTC
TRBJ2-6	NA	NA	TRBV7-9	CATGTWGSGANVLTF	TGTGCCACCGGGACCTGGGGTTCTGGGGCCAACGTCCTGACTTTC
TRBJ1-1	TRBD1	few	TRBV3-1	CASSPPNRGLTEAFF	TGTGCCAGCAGCCCCCCAAACAGGGGGTTGACTGAAGCTTTCTTT
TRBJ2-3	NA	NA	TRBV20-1	CSARLIGLSGSSTDMQYF	TGTAGTGCTAGACTTATCGGGCTGAGCGGGTCTAGCACAGATATGCAGTATTTT
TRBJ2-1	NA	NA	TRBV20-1	CSASRVLNEQFF	TGCAGTGCTAGCCGGGTCCTCAATGAGCAGTTCTTC
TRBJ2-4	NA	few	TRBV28	CASSPTDFLAKNIQYF	TGTGCCAGCAGTCCGACAGATTTCTTAGCCAAAAACATTCAGTACTTC
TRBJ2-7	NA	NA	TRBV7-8	CASSLGFGGAAYEQYF	TGTGCCAGCAGCTTAGGATTCGGGGGTGCGGCCTACGAGCAGTACTTC
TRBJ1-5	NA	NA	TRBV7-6	CASSWTVDQPQHF	TGTGCCAGCAGCTGGACAGTTGATCAGCCCCAGCATTTT
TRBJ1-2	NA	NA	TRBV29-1	CSVEGGQNYGYTF	TGCAGCGTTGAAGGAGGACAGAACTATGGCTACACCTTC
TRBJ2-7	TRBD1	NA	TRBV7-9	CAIVPGQGTYEQYF	TGTGCCATCGTACCGGGACAGGGGACCTACGAGCAGTACTTC
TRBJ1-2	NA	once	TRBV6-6	CASSYHRGLEYGYTF	TGTGCCAGCAGTTACCACCGGGGGCTGGAATATGGCTACACCTTC
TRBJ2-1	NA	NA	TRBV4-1	CASSQEYRMGDNEQFF	TGCGCCAGCAGCCAAGAATATCGCATGGGGGACAATGAGCAGTTCTTC
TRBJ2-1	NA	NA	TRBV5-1	CASNSAGSYNEQFF	TGCGCCAGCAACAGTGCGGGGTCCTACAATGAGCAGTTCTTC
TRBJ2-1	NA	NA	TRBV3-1	CASSQGLVQGGEQFF	TGTGCCAGCAGCCAAGGACTAGTTCAGGGAGGTGAGCAGTTCTTC